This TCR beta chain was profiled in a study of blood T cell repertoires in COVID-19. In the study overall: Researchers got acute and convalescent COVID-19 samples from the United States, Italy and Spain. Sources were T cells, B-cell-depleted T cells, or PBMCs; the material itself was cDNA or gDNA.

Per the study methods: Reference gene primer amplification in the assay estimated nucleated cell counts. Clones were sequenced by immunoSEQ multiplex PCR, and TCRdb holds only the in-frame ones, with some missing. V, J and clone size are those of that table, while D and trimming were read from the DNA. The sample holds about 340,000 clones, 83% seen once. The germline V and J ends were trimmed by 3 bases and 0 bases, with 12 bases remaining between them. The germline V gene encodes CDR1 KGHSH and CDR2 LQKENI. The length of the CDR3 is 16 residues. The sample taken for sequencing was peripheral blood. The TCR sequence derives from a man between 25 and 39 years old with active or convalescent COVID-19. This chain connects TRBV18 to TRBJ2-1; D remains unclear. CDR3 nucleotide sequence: TGTGCCAGCTCACCGACTGCCCCGCTCTCCTACAATGAGCAGTTCTTC. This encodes CASSPTAPLSYNEQFF.